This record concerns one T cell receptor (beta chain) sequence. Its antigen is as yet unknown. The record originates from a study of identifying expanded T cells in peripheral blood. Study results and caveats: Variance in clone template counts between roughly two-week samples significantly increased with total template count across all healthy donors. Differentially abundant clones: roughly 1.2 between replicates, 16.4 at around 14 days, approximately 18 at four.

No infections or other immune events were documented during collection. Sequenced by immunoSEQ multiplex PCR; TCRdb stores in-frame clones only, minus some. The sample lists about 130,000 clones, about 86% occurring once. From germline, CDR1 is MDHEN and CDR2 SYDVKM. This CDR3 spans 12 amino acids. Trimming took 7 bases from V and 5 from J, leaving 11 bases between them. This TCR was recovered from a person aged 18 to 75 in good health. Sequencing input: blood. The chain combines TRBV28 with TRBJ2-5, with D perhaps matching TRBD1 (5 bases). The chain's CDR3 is CASTQGAETQYF. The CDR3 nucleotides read TGTGCCAGCACCCAAGGGGCCGAGACCCAGTACTTC.